The 25 T cell receptor beta chains below all came from one sample that was sequenced in a study of blood T cell dynamics during melanoma immunotherapy. Time point described: week 3, after first cycle of checkpoint inhibitor. Profiling relied on immunoSEQ multiplex PCR, and the TCRdb table lists in-frame clones only, not all of them. The sample consists of more than 12,000 clones, 92% of them appearing once. The sample consisted of blood, taken from a patient treated with checkpoint blockade. These receptors were obtained from a human donor with melanoma.

The chain is built from TRBV5-1 and TRBJ2-5, with 12 bases aligning to TRBD2. V lost 4 bases to trimming and J lost 5 bases; unmatched junction nucleotides: 3. This CDR3 is built from 14 residues. Germline V CDR1 and CDR2: SGHRS, YFSETQ. DNA for the CDR3: TGCGCCAGCAGCGCCGGGACTAGCGGGGAGACCCAGTACTTC. Its translation: CASSAGTSGETQYF.

The V gene is TRBV6-6, the J gene TRBJ1-5, with 8 positions matching TRBD1. The V segment lost 8 bases and the J segment 4 bases; nucleotides outside the gene matches: 10. CDR3 length equals 15 residues. The germline gives CDR1 MNHNY, CDR2 SVGAGI (reference sequence). The CDR3 bases are TGTGCCAGCGGAGGTTCAGGGGGCCCGAATCAGCCCCAGCATTTT. This gives the protein CASGGSGGPNQPQHF.

This sequence joins TRBV5-4 and TRBJ1-2, with D uncertain. The CDR3 has 14 residues. Trimming removed 0 bases from V and 0 bases from J, with 6 bases in between. Germline lookup yields CDR1 SGHNT and CDR2 YYREEE (reference sequence). CDR3 in amino acids: CASSLEQTNYGYTF. The CDR3 DNA is TGTGCCAGCAGCTTGGAACAGACTAACTATGGCTACACCTTC.

V and J are TRBV11-3 and TRBJ2-5; D remains ambiguous. The germline CDR1 and CDR2 sequences are SGHNT and YENEEA. The CDR3 runs 13 residues. V lost 5 bases to trimming and J lost 4 bases, with 11 bases between them. DNA of the CDR3: TGTGCCAGCAGCCAGGAAATGACAGAGACCCAGTACTTC. Protein sequence: CASSQEMTETQYF.

The chain carries TRBV7-9 and TRBJ2-1; 10 bases line up with TRBD2. Germline V gene data show CDR1 as SEHNR and CDR2 as FQNEAQ (reference sequence). V lost 5 bases, J lost 6 bases, and 10 bases stayed unmatched. The CDR3 runs to 16 residues. As DNA, the CDR3 is TGTGCCAGCAGCGACACCGGGACTAGCGAGGGCAATGAGCAGTTCTTC. The encoded protein is CASSDTGTSEGNEQFF.

V and J are TRBV5-6 and TRBJ1-3; D not certain. Trimming took 0 bases from V and 4 from J, leaving 8 bases between them. Per germline, CDR1 SGHDT and CDR2 YYEEEE. The CDR3 runs 14 residues. The CDR3 protein is CASSLVPGGNTIYF. In DNA form, the CDR3 reads TGTGCCAGCAGCTTGGTTCCAGGCGGAAACACCATATATTTT. The variable domain in full, with the rest retrieved from reference TRBV5-6 and TRBJ1-3, is DAGVTQSPTHLIKTRGQQVTLRCSPKSGHDTVSWYQQALGQGPQFIFQYYEEEERQRGNFPDRFSGHQFPNYSSELNVNALLLGDSALYLCASSLVPGGNTIYFGEGSWLTVV.

This clone was seen only once. The genes are TRBV19 and TRBJ2-7; 7 nucleotides match TRBD1. The CDR3 length is 12 residues. After removal of 8 bases from V and 1 base from J, the junction contained 2 bases not matched to a gene. The germline V gene encodes CDR1 LNHDA and CDR2 SQIVND (reference sequence). The CDR3 region is CASEGQSYEQYF. CDR3 bases: TGTGCCAGTGAGGGACAGTCCTACGAGCAGTACTTC.

This clone was seen just once. The chain uses TRBV6-6 and TRBJ1-1; unclear D gene. Germline V gene sequence: CDR1 MNHNY, CDR2 SVGAGI (reference sequence). This CDR3 region has 15 residues. Trimming left V 6 bases short and J 4 bases short, with 18 bases between. The CDR3 sequence is CASRAASGRSTEAFF. Here the CDR3 DNA reads TGTGCCAGCAGAGCTGCTTCGGGCAGGTCCACTGAAGCTTTCTTT.

V usage is TRBV14 and J usage is TRBJ1-5, with TRBD1 matching over 7 bases. CDR1 is SGHDN, CDR2 FVKESK, per germline. Trimming removed 3 bases from V and 7 bases from J; junction bases left unmatched: 3. The CDR3 has 13 amino acids. Here the CDR3 reads CASSQMTGQPQHF. DNA for the CDR3: TGTGCCAGCAGCCAGATGACAGGGCAGCCCCAGCATTTT.

The rearrangement links TRBV11-3 to TRBJ2-5, with 9 bases fitting TRBD2. CDR3 size: 14 residues. V lost 5 bases to trimming and J lost 5 bases; unmatched junction nucleotides: 6. The V gene's germline CDR1 is SGHNT and CDR2 YENEEA. The CDR3 sequence: CASSRAGGPETQYF. CDR3 sequence (DNA): TGTGCCAGCAGCAGGGCGGGAGGGCCGGAGACCCAGTACTTC.

This chain's CDR3 is CSAEGGEHYNEQFF. CDR3 nucleotides: TGCAGCGCCGAGGGGGGGGAACACTACAATGAGCAGTTCTTC. V is TRBV29-1 and J is TRBJ2-1; maybe TRBD2 (7 bases). Trimming left V 7 bases short and J 3 bases short, with 16 bases between. CDR1 is SQVTM and CDR2 is ANQGSEA in the germline V gene. The CDR3 has 14 amino acids.

The chain couples TRBV5-4 to TRBJ2-2; a possible D gene is TRBD2 (5 bases). Trimming removed 0 bases at V and 5 bases at J, with 14 bases between. Germline V gives CDR1 SGHNT, CDR2 YYREEE (reference sequence). This CDR3 comprises 16 residues. The CDR3 region is CASSLVATRGTGELFF. The CDR3 DNA reads TGTGCCAGCAGCTTGGTAGCTACCCGCGGGACCGGGGAGCTGTTTTTT.

A single count supports this clone. V is TRBV19 and J is TRBJ2-5; D possibly uses TRBD1 or TRBD2 (5 bases each). Trimming removed 5 bases at V and 0 bases at J, with 16 bases between. This CDR3 is 16 amino acids long. Germline V CDR1 and CDR2: LNHDA, SQIVND (reference sequence). CDR3 residues: CASSPRGDRYQETQYF. CDR3 DNA sequence: TGTGCCAGTAGTCCGAGGGGAGATCGGTACCAAGAGACCCAGTACTTC.

The chain is built from TRBV6-1 and TRBJ2-3; TRBD2 matches 7 bases. The V gene's germline CDR1 is MNHNS and CDR2 SASEGT. This CDR3 is 14 amino acids long. With 8 bases clipped from V and 0 bases from J, the junction kept 5 bases outside the gene matches. CDR3 nucleotide sequence: TGTGCCAGCCCGGGACTAACGAGCACAGATACGCAGTATTTT. Its protein product is CASPGLTSTDTQYF.

The DNA for the CDR3 is TGTGCCAGCAGTTTATGGGGCCAACCCCCCTCGAACACCGGGGAGCTGTTTTTT. This gives the protein CASSLWGQPPSNTGELFF. This chain joins TRBV28 and TRBJ2-2; D not resolved. Germline CDR1 MDHEN, CDR2 SYDVKM. The CDR3 extends over 18 amino acids. V dropped 0 bases and J dropped 0 bases, with 14 bases sitting between them. Drawing the rest from reference TRBV28 and TRBJ2-2, the complete variable domain is DVKVTQSSRYLVKRTGEKVFLECVQDMDHENMFWYRQDPGLGLRLIYFSYDVKMKEKGDIPEGYSVSREKKERFSLILESASTNQTSMYLCASSLWGQPPSNTGELFFGEGSRLTVL.

CDR3 sequence (DNA): TGTGCCTTAACCTGGCAGGCAGGGGGGAATCAGCCCCAGCATTTT. Protein: CALTWQAGGNQPQHF. The rearrangement joins TRBV5-6 to TRBJ1-5, with TRBD1 matching over 7 bases. From germline, CDR1 is SGHDT and CDR2 YYEEEE. J lost 4 bases, V lost 10 bases, and 14 bases had no gene match. This CDR3 comprises 15 residues.

V is TRBV5-4 and J is TRBJ1-2, with TRBD1 matching 8 bases. Looked up from germline, CDR1 is SGHNT and CDR2 is YYREEE (reference sequence). The CDR3 is 14 amino acids. Losses at the gene ends were 1 base for V and 4 bases for J; bases not matched to a gene: 3. The CDR3 DNA sequence: TGTGCCAGCAGCTTGTTTACAGGGGGCTATGGCTACACCTTC. Translation gives CASSLFTGGYGYTF.

This chain joins TRBV7-2 and TRBJ1-1, with D uncertain. The CDR3 runs to 16 residues. CDR1 and CDR2 (germline): SGHTA, FQGNSA. Between the trimmed V and J ends, which lost 0 bases and 1 base, there was a span of 12 bases. The CDR3 region is CASSLAYSPANTEAFF. The CDR3 DNA follows: TGTGCCAGCAGCTTAGCATATAGTCCTGCGAACACTGAAGCTTTCTTT. Filled out from reference TRBV7-2 and TRBJ1-1, the complete variable domain reads GAGVSQSPSNKVTEKGKDVELRCDPISGHTALYWYRQSLGQGLEFLIYFQGNSAPDKSGLPSDRFSAERTGGSVSTLTIQRTQQEDSAVYLCASSLAYSPANTEAFFGQGTRLTVV.

The V call is TRBV5-1, the J call TRBJ1-1; D call uncertain. Germline CDR1 is SGHRS and CDR2 is YFSETQ. The CDR3 is made up of 16 amino acids. Between the trimmed V and J ends, which lost 7 bases and 1 base, there was a span of 20 bases. CDR3 in DNA: TGCGCCAGCTCCCTCGGAGGCCGTGGGTGGAACACTGAAGCTTTCTTT. Translating gives CASSLGGRGWNTEAFF.

The chain joins TRBV7-8 to TRBJ2-2; D uncertain. V lost 5 bases, J lost 6 bases, and 16 bases lay in between. CDR1 SGHVS and CDR2 FQNEAQ come from the germline V gene. The CDR3 runs 15 residues. The CDR3 region is CASSGRRDPSGELFF. The CDR3 nucleotides read TGTGCCAGCAGCGGCCGAAGGGATCCCTCCGGGGAGCTGTTTTTT.

The chain couples TRBV13 to TRBJ1-3; no clear D gene. V lost 4 bases to trimming and J lost 1 base, with 14 bases between them. In germline, CDR1 is PRHDT, CDR2 FYEKMQ (reference sequence). This CDR3 comprises 16 residues. CDR3 sequence (DNA): TGTGCCAGCAGCTCAAGTTCTCAAAGATCTGGAAACACCATATATTTT. Its protein product is CASSSSSQRSGNTIYF.

The chain has TRBV6-6 and TRBJ1-5, with D unclear. The CDR3 covers 11 residues. CDR1 is MNHNY, CDR2 SVGAGI, per germline (reference sequence). V lost 2 bases to trimming and J lost 5 bases, with 1 base between them. CDR3 coding DNA: TGTGCCAGCAGTTACGATCAGCCCCAGCATTTT. It codes for CASSYDQPQHF.

This rearrangement joins TRBV4-2 to TRBJ1-1, with 10 bases matching TRBD1. V lost 0 bases to trimming and J lost 11 bases; unmatched junction nucleotides: 9. The CDR3 contains 15 residues. Germline V gene lookup returns CDR1 LGHNA and CDR2 YNFKEQ. The CDR3 loop reads CASSQDPGQGSRAFF. CDR3 nucleotide sequence: TGTGCCAGCAGCCAAGATCCGGGACAGGGGTCCCGGGCTTTCTTT.

This clone was detected only a few times. The chain couples TRBV27 to TRBJ1-1, with D hard to call. Trimming pared 6 bases from V and 3 bases from J, leaving 11 bases between. Germline loops: CDR1 MNHEY, CDR2 SMNVEV (reference sequence). The CDR3 contains 13 residues. The CDR3 region is CASRGYTDTEAFF. The CDR3 bases are TGTGCCAGCAGAGGGTACACCGACACTGAAGCTTTCTTT.

The chain uses TRBV9 and TRBJ2-1; 9 bases match TRBD2. The CDR3 loop spans 16 amino acids. Per germline, CDR1 SGDLS and CDR2 YYNGEE. After removal of 0 bases from V and 6 bases from J, the junction contained 7 bases not matched to a gene. As DNA, the CDR3 is TGTGCCAGCAGCGTAGGTGGTGGCGGGGGGGCCAATGAGCAGTTCTTC. Its translation is CASSVGGGGGANEQFF. The full variable domain, rest sourced from reference TRBV9 and TRBJ2-1, is DSGVTQTPKHLITATGQRVTLRCSPRSGDLSVYWYQQSLDQGLQFLIQYYNGEERAKGNILERFSAQQFPDLHSELNLSSLELGDSALYFCASSVGGGGGANEQFFGPGTRLTVL.